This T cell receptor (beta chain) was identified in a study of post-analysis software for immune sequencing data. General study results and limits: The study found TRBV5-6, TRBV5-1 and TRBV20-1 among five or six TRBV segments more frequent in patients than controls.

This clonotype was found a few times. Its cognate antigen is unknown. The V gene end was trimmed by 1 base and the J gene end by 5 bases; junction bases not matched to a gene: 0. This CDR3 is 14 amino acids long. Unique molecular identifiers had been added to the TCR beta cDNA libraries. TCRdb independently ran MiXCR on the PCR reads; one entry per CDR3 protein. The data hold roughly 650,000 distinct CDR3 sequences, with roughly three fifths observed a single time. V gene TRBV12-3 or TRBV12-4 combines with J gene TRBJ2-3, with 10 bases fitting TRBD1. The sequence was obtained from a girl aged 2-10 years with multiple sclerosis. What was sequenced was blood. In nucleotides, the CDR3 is TGTGCCAGCAGTTTAGGGGACAGGGGAGATACGCAGTATTTT. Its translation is CASSLGDRGDTQYF.